Listed below are T cell receptor beta chains from one sample, sequenced in a study of blood T cells in healthy people across ages. TCRdb recomputed calls from the 5' RACE reads with MiXCR, one row per CDR3 protein. Of about 1,400,000 distinct CDR3 sequences listed, roughly 45% are singletons. The sample was blood. The receptors stem from a woman aged 18-35 years in good health. Each CDR3 is given with its conserved first and last residue. Expanded clones get a size class; other rows say once, few or many, or leave the size out.

clone size	J gene	V gene	CDR3 protein
.	TRBJ2-3	TRBV20-1	CSAPPTGGQRDTQYF
few	TRBJ2-1	TRBV29-1	CSVEVPTRGLYNEQFF
.	TRBJ2-3	TRBV9	CASSWGYGTDTQYF
.	TRBJ2-1	TRBV7-2	CASSYQIGGVYYNEQFF
many	TRBJ2-1	TRBV7-3	CASSLIYNNEQFF
.	TRBJ2-2	TRBV6-6	CASSYGGTSGDRELFF
.	TRBJ2-7	TRBV7-6	CASSTGTQIRQYF
many	TRBJ1-2	TRBV7-2	CVSSGDLGDGYTF
few	TRBJ1-1	TRBV7-2	CASTRNTGAGTRNTEAFF
.	TRBJ2-7	TRBV12-3/TRBV12-4	CASSLAPPSGRAYEQYF
.	TRBJ2-1	TRBV28	CASSSQRGAHNEQFF
.	TRBJ2-3	TRBV12-3/TRBV12-4	CASSLQGFVSTDTQYF
.	TRBJ1-2	TRBV10-3	CATDPGQGDGYTF
.	TRBJ2-7	TRBV19	CASSQTRDWTYEQYF
.	TRBJ1-1	TRBV5-1	CASSLVSWGPGNTEAFF
few	TRBJ2-3	TRBV12-3/TRBV12-4	CASSPATYDTQYF
.	TRBJ2-2	TRBV4-1	CASSQGPSGELFF
.	TRBJ1-1	TRBV6-6	CASSYSMGQGTEAFF
.	TRBJ2-1	TRBV10-3	CAISEWRVRSYNEQFF
.	TRBJ2-5	TRBV5-1	CASSPTQDFGIKTQYF
.	TRBJ2-3	TRBV10-3	CAIRIASEDTDTQYF
few	TRBJ1-2	TRBV2	CASSSQGKGGYTF